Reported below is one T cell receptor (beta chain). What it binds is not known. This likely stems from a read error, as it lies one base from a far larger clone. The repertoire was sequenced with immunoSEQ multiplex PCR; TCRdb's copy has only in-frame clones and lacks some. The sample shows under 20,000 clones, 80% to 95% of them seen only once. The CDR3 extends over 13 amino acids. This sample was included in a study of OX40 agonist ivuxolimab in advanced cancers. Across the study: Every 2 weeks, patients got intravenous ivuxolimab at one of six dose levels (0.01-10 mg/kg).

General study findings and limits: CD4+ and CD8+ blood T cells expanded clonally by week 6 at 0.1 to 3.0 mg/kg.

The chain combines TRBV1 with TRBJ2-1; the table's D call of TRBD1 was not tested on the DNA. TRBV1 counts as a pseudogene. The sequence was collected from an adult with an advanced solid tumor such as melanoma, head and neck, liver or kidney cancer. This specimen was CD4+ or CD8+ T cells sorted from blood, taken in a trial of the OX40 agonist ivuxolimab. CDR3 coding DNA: TGCACCAGCAGCCAAGATTTTCATAATGAGCAGTTCTTC. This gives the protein CTSSQDFHNEQFF.